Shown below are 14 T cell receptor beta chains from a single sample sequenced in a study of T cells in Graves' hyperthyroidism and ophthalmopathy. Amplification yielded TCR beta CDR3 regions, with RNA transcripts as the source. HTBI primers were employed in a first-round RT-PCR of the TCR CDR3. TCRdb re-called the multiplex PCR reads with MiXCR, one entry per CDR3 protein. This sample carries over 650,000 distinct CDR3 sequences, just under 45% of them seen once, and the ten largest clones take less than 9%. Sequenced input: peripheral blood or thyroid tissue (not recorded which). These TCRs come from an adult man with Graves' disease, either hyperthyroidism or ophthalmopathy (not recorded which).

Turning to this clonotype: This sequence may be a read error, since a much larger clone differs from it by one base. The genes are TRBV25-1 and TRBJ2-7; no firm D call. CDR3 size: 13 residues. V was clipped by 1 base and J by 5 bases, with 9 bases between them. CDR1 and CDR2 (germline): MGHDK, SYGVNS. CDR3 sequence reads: CASSEFSGNEQYF. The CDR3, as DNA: TGTGCCAGCAGTGAATTTAGTGGCAACGAGCAGTACTTC.

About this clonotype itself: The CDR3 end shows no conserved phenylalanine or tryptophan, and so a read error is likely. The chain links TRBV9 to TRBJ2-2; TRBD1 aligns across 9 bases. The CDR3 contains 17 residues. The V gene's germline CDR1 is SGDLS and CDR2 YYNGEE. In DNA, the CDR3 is TGTGCCAGCAGCGGTTGGTGGGACAGGGAAAACACCGGGGACCTGTTTTCT. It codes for CASSGWWDRENTGDLFS.

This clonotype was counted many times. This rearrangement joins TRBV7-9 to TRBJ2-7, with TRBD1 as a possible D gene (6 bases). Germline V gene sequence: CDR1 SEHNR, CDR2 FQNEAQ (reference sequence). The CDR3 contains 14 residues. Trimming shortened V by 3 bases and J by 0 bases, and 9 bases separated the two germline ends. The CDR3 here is CASSFRGTSYEQYF. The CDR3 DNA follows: TGTGCCAGCAGCTTTAGGGGGACCTCCTACGAGCAGTACTTC.

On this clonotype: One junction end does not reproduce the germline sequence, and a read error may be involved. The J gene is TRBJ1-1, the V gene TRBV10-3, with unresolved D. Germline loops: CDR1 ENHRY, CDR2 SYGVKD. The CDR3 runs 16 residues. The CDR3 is CASSYLGGRRNTEAFF. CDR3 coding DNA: TGTGCCAGCAGTTACTTGGGAGGGCGTCGAAACACTGAAGCTTTCTTT.

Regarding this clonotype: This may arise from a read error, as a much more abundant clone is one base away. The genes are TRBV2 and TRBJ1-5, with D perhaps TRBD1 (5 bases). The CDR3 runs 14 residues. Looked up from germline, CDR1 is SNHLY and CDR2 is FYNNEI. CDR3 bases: TGTGCCAGCAGACCTAGACAGCCAGGTCAGTCCCAGCATTTT. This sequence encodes CASRPRQPGQSQHF. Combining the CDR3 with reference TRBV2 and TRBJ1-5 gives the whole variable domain EPEVTQTPSHQVTQMGQEVILRCVPISNHLYFYWYRQILGQKVEFLVSFYNNEISEKSEIFDDQFSVERPDGSNFTLKIRSTKLEDSAMYFCASRPRQPGQSQHFGDGTRLSIL.

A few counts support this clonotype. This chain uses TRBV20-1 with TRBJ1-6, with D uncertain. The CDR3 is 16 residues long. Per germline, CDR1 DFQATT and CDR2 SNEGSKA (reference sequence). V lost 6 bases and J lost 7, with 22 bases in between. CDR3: CSAPGMGGISNSPLHF. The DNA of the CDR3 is TGCAGTGCCCCTGGGATGGGAGGAATCTCGAATTCACCCCTCCACTTT.

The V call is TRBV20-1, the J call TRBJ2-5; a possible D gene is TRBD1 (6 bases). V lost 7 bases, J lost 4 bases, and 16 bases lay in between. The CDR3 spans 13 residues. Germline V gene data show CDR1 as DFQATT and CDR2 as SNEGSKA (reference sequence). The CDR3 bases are TGCAGTGTCCACAGCAGGGGTGGAGAGACCCAGTACTTC. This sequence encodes CSVHSRGGETQYF.

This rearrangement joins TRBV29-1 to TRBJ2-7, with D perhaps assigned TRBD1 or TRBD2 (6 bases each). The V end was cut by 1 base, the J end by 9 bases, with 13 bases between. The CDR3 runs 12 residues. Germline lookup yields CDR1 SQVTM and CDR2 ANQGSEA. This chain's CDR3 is CSVEVGGAGQYF. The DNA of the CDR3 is TGCAGCGTTGAAGTGGGGGGCGCAGGGCAGTACTTC.

CDR3: CSVALRHGDGGYTF. The CDR3 DNA is TGCAGCGTTGCTCTGCGACACGGGGATGGGGGCTACACCTTC. The chain carries TRBV29-1 and TRBJ1-2; D is unclear. The CDR3 runs to 14 residues. Trimming stripped 4 bases from V and 8 bases from J, with 20 bases between. Germline CDR1 and CDR2: SQVTM and ANQGSEA.

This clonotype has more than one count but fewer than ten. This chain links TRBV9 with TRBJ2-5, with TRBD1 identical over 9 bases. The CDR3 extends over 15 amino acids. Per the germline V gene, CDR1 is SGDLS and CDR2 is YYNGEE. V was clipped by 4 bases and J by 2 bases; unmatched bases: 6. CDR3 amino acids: CASSYMDRGQETQYF. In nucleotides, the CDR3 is TGTGCCAGCAGCTACATGGACAGGGGTCAAGAGACCCAGTACTTC.

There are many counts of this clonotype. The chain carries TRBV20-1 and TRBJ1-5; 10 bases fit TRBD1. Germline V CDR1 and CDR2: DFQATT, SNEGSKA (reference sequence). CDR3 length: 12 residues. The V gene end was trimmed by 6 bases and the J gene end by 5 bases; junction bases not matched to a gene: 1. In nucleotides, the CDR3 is TGCAGTGCGGGGACAGGGGATCAGCCCCAGCATTTT. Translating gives CSAGTGDQPQHF.

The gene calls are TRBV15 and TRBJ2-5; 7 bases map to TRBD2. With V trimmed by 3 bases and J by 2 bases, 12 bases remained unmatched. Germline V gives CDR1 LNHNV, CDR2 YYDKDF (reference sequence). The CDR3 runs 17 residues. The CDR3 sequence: CATSRRGGTTVQETQYF. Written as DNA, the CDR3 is TGTGCCACCAGCAGGAGGGGAGGGACGACAGTACAAGAGACCCAGTACTTC.

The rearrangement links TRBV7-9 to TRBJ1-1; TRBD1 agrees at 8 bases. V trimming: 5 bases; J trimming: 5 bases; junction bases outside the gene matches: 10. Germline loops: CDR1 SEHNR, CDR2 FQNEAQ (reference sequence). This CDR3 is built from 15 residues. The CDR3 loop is CASSHGQGRYTEAFF. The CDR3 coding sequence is TGTGCCAGCAGCCATGGACAGGGACGGTATACTGAAGCTTTCTTT.

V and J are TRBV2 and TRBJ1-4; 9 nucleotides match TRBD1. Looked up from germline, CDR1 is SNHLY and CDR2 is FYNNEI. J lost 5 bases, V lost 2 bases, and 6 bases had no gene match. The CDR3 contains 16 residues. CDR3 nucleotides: TGTGCCAGCAGTGAAAGTGGTGACAGGGGGAATGAAAAACTGTTTTTT. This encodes CASSESGDRGNEKLFF.